Each of the 22 T cell receptor beta chains below was sequenced from the same sample in a study of OX40 agonist ivuxolimab in advanced cancers. The assay was immunoSEQ multiplex PCR, and TCRdb's table has in-frame clones only and misses some. Of about 81,000 clones in the sample, around 83% are singletons; the top ten hold approximately 0.2%. Material: CD4+ or CD8+ T cells sorted from blood, obtained in a trial of the OX40 agonist ivuxolimab. The receptors derive from an adult with an advanced solid tumor such as melanoma, head and neck, liver or kidney cancer.

The rearrangement joins TRBV7-3 to TRBJ2-1, with TRBD2 identical over 8 bases. Germline V gene lookup returns CDR1 SGHTA and CDR2 FQGTGA. CDR3 length: 16 residues. V was clipped by 5 bases and J by 9 bases; unmatched bases: 15. CDR3 nucleotide sequence: TGTGCCAGCAGCCCTAGGACTAGCCGGGGTGTCGGTGAGCAGTTCTTC. Amino acid sequence: CASSPRTSRGVGEQFF.

The V call is TRBV6-1, the J call TRBJ1-5; D is unclear. V lost 0 bases, J lost 3 bases, and 9 bases lay in between. Germline V gives CDR1 MNHNS, CDR2 SASEGT. The length of the CDR3 is 15 residues. For the CDR3, the DNA is TGTGCCAGCAGTGAAGCCTGGCACTACAATCAGCCCCAGCATTTT. Its protein is CASSEAWHYNQPQHF.

V gene TRBV19 combines with J gene TRBJ2-2; TRBD1 matches 7 bases. Germline V gene sequence: CDR1 LNHDA, CDR2 SQIVND (reference sequence). The length of the CDR3 is 14 residues. The V segment lost 5 bases and the J segment 4 bases; nucleotides outside the gene matches: 4. This chain's CDR3 is CASSLTGITGELFF. CDR3 sequence (DNA): TGTGCCAGTAGTCTGACAGGGATCACCGGGGAGCTGTTTTTT. The full variable domain, in which reference TRBV19 and TRBJ2-2 provide the parts outside the CDR3, is DGGITQSPKYLFRKEGQNVTLSCEQNLNHDAMYWYRQDPGQGLRLIYYSQIVNDFQKGDIAEGYSVSREKKESFPLTVTSAQKNPTAFYLCASSLTGITGELFFGEGSRLTVL.

V gene TRBV28 combines with J gene TRBJ2-1; 8 bases match TRBD1. CDR1 is MDHEN, CDR2 SYDVKM, per germline. The CDR3 is made up of 15 amino acids. V gave up 4 bases and J gave up 5 bases; unmatched junction bases: 7. CDR3 bases: TGTGCCAGCAGTTCACGGACAGGGAACAACAATGAGCAGTTCTTC. It translates to CASSSRTGNNNEQFF.

This rearrangement joins TRBV6-5 to TRBJ2-7; 9 bases fit TRBD2. Germline CDR1 is MNHEY and CDR2 is SVGAGI. Losses at the gene ends were 2 bases for V and 2 bases for J; bases not matched to a gene: 7. CDR3 size: 16 residues. For the CDR3, the DNA is TGTGCCAGCAGTTACACCTCTAGCGGGACCACCTACGAGCAGTACTTC. It encodes CASSYTSSGTTYEQYF.

The chain carries TRBV10-3 and TRBJ2-5; D possibly corresponds to TRBD1 (6 bases). Per germline, CDR1 ENHRY and CDR2 SYGVKD. V lost 7 bases, J lost 3 bases, and 12 bases lay in between. This CDR3 has 13 amino acids. This CDR3 is CAIKAWTEETQYF. For the CDR3, the DNA is TGTGCCATCAAAGCCTGGACAGAAGAGACCCAGTACTTC.

This clone was observed a handful of times. The J gene is TRBJ2-5, the V gene TRBV5-1, with D perhaps being TRBD1 or TRBD2 (5 bases each). This CDR3 is built from 15 residues. In germline, CDR1 is SGHRS, CDR2 YFSETQ. Trimming removed 2 bases at V and 0 bases at J, with 11 bases between. CDR3 nucleotide sequence: TGCGCCAGCAGCTTCAACCCGGGACACCAAGAGACCCAGTACTTC. It encodes CASSFNPGHQETQYF.

V gene TRBV6-5 combines with J gene TRBJ1-2; the D is unclear. The CDR3 is made up of 14 amino acids. CDR1 is MNHEY and CDR2 is SVGAGI in the germline V gene. V was cut by 6 bases and J by 5 bases, with 16 bases left in between. In nucleotides, the CDR3 is TGTGCCAGCAGCAAATCTCTTCGGGGTTATGGCTACACCTTC. It codes for CASSKSLRGYGYTF.

CDR3 loop: CASGGTGGVGYTF. CDR3 nucleotides: TGTGCCAGTGGCGGGACAGGGGGAGTGGGCTACACCTTC. The V and J genes are TRBV2 and TRBJ1-2; TRBD1 agrees at 11 bases. Trimming removed 9 bases from V and 8 bases from J; junction bases left unmatched: 8. Per the germline V gene, CDR1 is SNHLY and CDR2 is FYNNEI. This CDR3 region has 13 residues.

This clone showed up just a few times. The rearrangement links TRBV27 to TRBJ2-3, with unresolved D. The CDR3 has 12 amino acids. The ends were cut back, 8 bases at V and 2 bases at J, with 8 bases in the middle. In germline, CDR1 is MNHEY, CDR2 SMNVEV (reference sequence). The CDR3 DNA reads TGTGCCAGCGGAATTCTCACAGATACGCAGTATTTT. Translated: CASGILTDTQYF.

V usage is TRBV18 and J usage is TRBJ2-1, with 11 bases matching TRBD2. This CDR3 is 15 amino acids long. Trimming at V came to 6 bases and at J to 6 bases, leaving 7 bases not matched to a gene. Germline-derived CDR1 and CDR2 are KGHSH and LQKENI. CDR3 protein: CASSPTSGSGNEQFF. The DNA of the CDR3 is TGTGCCAGCTCGCCTACTAGCGGGAGTGGCAATGAGCAGTTCTTC.

This clone was counted between two and nine times. The chain recombines TRBV11-3 with TRBJ2-1; the D call may be TRBD1 or TRBD2 (5 bases each). The CDR3 extends over 15 amino acids. V gave up 1 base and J gave up 4 bases, with 11 bases separating them. The germline V gene has CDR1 SGHNT and CDR2 YENEEA. Here the CDR3 DNA reads TGTGCCAGCAGCTTAGCCGGGACGGCATACAATGAGCAGTTCTTC. This gives the protein CASSLAGTAYNEQFF.

The chain uses TRBV28 and TRBJ2-2; tentatively, D is TRBD1 (6 bases). This CDR3 contains 15 residues. Germline V gene data show CDR1 as MDHEN and CDR2 as SYDVKM. V lost 3 bases and J lost 2, with 10 bases in between. This CDR3 reads CASSFGTPNTGELFF. DNA of the CDR3: TGTGCCAGCAGTTTCGGGACACCAAACACCGGGGAGCTGTTTTTT.

The chain has TRBV4-1 and TRBJ2-5; a weak D match, TRBD2 (6 bases). Germline values: CDR1 MGHRA, CDR2 YSYEKL. V was shortened by 4 bases and J by 5 bases, with 17 bases between the two germline ends. The CDR3 loop spans 15 amino acids. CDR3 protein: CASSLDPFGGETQYF. In nucleotides, the CDR3 is TGCGCCAGCAGCCTCGACCCTTTTGGGGGGGAGACCCAGTACTTC.

This chain uses TRBV30 with TRBJ2-1, with 10 bases identical to TRBD2. Germline trimming cut 4 bases from V and 1 base from J; bases unmatched to any gene: 7. The CDR3 runs to 16 residues. Germline loops: CDR1 GTSNPN, CDR2 SVGIG (reference sequence). CDR3 coding DNA: TGTGCCTGGACCTCCATACTAGCGGGGTCCTACAATGAGCAGTTCTTC. As protein: CAWTSILAGSYNEQFF. Full variable domain (outside the CDR3, taken from reference TRBV30 and TRBJ2-1): SQTIHQWPATLVQPVGSPLSLECTVEGTSNPNLYWYRQAAGRGLQLLFYSVGIGQISSEVPQNLSASRPQDRQFILSSKKLLLSDSGFYLCAWTSILAGSYNEQFFGPGTRLTVL.

This clone was detected only once. J is TRBJ2-6 and V is TRBV19, with TRBD1 matching over 9 bases. This CDR3 is built from 17 residues. V trimming: 3 bases; J trimming: 4 bases; junction bases outside the gene matches: 7. Germline V lookup: CDR1 LNHDA, CDR2 SQIVND (reference sequence). The CDR3 spells CASSIWTGAPGANVLTF. The DNA for the CDR3 is TGTGCCAGTAGTATCTGGACAGGGGCCCCCGGGGCCAACGTCCTGACTTTC.

The V and J genes are TRBV6-5 and TRBJ1-4, with D possibly being TRBD1 (6 bases). Per germline, CDR1 MNHEY and CDR2 SVGAGI. The CDR3 spans 12 residues. V lost 6 bases and J lost 7, with 9 bases in between. CDR3 sequence reads: CASRQGGEKLFF. In nucleotides, the CDR3 is TGTGCCAGCAGACAGGGAGGTGAAAAACTGTTTTTT.

The V and J genes are TRBV9 and TRBJ1-1; D is undetermined. V shed 0 bases and J shed 0 bases, with 6 bases lying between them. CDR3 length: 14 amino acids. The germline CDR1 and CDR2 sequences are SGDLS and YYNGEE. The CDR3: CASSVAPLNTEAFF. CDR3 DNA sequence: TGTGCCAGCAGCGTAGCTCCTCTGAACACTGAAGCTTTCTTT.

This sequence joins TRBV7-6 and TRBJ1-2, with unresolved D. Looked up from germline, CDR1 is SGHVS and CDR2 is FNYEAQ. The CDR3 runs 18 residues. The ends were cut back, 5 bases at V and 4 bases at J, with 26 bases in the middle. CDR3 in amino acids: CASSPRGPLEPLSYGYTF. The CDR3 DNA follows: TGTGCCAGCAGCCCTCGAGGGCCCTTAGAACCCCTCTCCTATGGCTACACCTTC.

CDR3 residues: CASSLARGQAYGYTF. CDR3 in DNA: TGTGCCAGCAGTTTAGCTCGGGGGCAGGCCTATGGCTACACCTTC. The rearrangement joins TRBV27 to TRBJ1-2, with D maybe TRBD1 (6 bases). Trimming removed 2 bases at V and 4 bases at J, with 14 bases between. Germline loops: CDR1 MNHEY, CDR2 SMNVEV (reference sequence). CDR3 length: 15 amino acids.

The chain is built from TRBV29-1 and TRBJ1-1; 9 positions match TRBD1. Germline V gene sequence: CDR1 SQVTM, CDR2 ANQGSEA. Trimming removed 4 bases from V and 3 bases from J; junction bases left unmatched: 3. This CDR3 spans 13 amino acids. The CDR3, as DNA: TGCAGCGTTGTTTGGACAGGGGACACTGAAGCTTTCTTT. Translation gives CSVVWTGDTEAFF.

This chain connects TRBV6-5 to TRBJ1-4, with D possibly TRBD1 on 5 matching bases. CDR1 MNHEY and CDR2 SVGAGI come from the germline V gene. Trimming took off 0 bases at V and 8 bases at J, with 13 bases between the two ends. The length of the CDR3 is 15 residues. CDR3 sequence reads: CASSYSGGAGEKLFF. DNA for the CDR3: TGTGCCAGCAGTTACTCCGGTGGGGCTGGCGAAAAACTGTTTTTT.